Only a few counts were recorded for the clone carrying this T cell receptor beta chain. According to the study, TCR beta libraries were built with iRepertoire HTBI primers and CDR3-region Arm-PCR. Each CDR3 protein is one row after TCRdb ran MiXCR on the multiplex PCR reads. The profile shows about 450,000 distinct CDR3 sequences, 23% of them singletons. The CDR3 runs 18 residues. V lost 3 bases to trimming and J lost 8 bases; unmatched junction nucleotides: 18. Germline V CDR1 and CDR2: LGHDT, YNNKEL (reference sequence). The data derive from a study of regulatory T cells in long-lasting Graves disease. Indicated time point: persistent/refractory GD, antithyroid drugs over 5 years with positive TRAb. The authors made the TCR library using RNA they extracted from PBMCs. Graves' disease diagnoses used American Thyroid Association guidelines. Tubes containing EDTA received 8 to 9.5 milliliters of drawn peripheral blood.

The chain has TRBV3-1 and TRBJ1-1; 10 nucleotides match TRBD1. Material: peripheral blood mononuclear cells (PBMCs), obtained when the disease was refractory, from a patient treated with antithyroid drugs. The TCR sequence derives from a female donor with Graves disease. Here the CDR3 DNA reads TGTGCCAGCAGCCAGGACAGGGGGTCGGCCTTTGGTGTAGCGGAAGCTTTCTTT. It translates to CASSQDRGSAFGVAEAFF.